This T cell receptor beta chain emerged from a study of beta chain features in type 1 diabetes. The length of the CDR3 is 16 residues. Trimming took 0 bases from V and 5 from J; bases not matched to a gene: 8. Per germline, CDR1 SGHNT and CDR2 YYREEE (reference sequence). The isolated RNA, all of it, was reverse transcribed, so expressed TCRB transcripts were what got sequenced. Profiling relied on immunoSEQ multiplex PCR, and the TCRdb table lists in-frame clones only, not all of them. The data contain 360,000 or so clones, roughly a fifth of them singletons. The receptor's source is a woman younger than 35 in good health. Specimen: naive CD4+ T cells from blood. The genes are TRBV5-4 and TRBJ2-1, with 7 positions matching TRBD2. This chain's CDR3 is CASSLGGGTINNEQFF. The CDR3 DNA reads TGTGCCAGCAGCTTGGGTGGAGGGACTATAAACAATGAGCAGTTCTTC.